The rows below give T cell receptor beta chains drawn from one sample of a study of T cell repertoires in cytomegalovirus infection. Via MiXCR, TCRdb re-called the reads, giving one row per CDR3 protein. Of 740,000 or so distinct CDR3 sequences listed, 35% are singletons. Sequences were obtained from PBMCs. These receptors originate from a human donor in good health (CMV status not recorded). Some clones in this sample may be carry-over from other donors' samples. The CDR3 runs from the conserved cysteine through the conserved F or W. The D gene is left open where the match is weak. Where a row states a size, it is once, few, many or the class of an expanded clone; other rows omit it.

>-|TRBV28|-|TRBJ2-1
TGTGCCAGCAGTTTAGTCAGGACCGGGACCTCCTCAGGCAATGAGCAGTTCTTC
CASSLVRTGTSSGNEQFF
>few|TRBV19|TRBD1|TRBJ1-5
TGTGCCAGTAGTATAGTTACAGGGGGCTCGTGGCAGCCCCAGCATTTT
CASSIVTGGSWQPQHF
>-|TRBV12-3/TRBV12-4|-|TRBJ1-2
TGTGCCAGCAGTTTATTCCCGCAGGAAAGCTATGGCTACACCTTC
CASSLFPQESYGYTF
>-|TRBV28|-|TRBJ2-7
TGTGCCAGTTCAGGCGCTGAGAGCTACGAGCAGTACTTC
CASSGAESYEQYF
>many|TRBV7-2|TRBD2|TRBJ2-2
TGTGCCAGCAGCTTGGATCGGACACACGGCGGGGGCACCGGGGAGCTGTTTTTT
CASSLDRTHGGGTGELFF
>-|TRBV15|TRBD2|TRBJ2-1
TGTGCCACCAGCAGAGCGCCAGCGGGAACTTACAATGAGCAGTTCTTC
CATSRAPAGTYNEQFF
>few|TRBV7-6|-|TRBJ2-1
TGTGCCAGCAGCCGATCAACTGCACAGGCGAACTCCTACAATGAGCAGTTCTTC
CASSRSTAQANSYNEQFF
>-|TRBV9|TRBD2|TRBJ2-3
TGTGCCAGCAGCCCTCCTTTAGGAGCGGGATCCCACCGGGGCACAGATACGCAGTATTTT
CASSPPLGAGSHRGTDTQYF
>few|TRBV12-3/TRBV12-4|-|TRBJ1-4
TGTGCCAGCACCCCCCTAGGGGGTAGGGAAAAACTGTTTTTT
CASTPLGGREKLFF
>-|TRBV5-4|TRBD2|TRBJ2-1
TGTGCCAGCAGCTTAGGGGAGGGCAACAATGAGCAGTTCTTC
CASSLGEGNNEQFF
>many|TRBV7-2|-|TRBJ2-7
TGTGCCAGCAGGCTGGGACACGGCTCCTACGAGCAGTACTTC
CASRLGHGSYEQYF
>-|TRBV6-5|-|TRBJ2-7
TGTGCCAGCAGTTACTCGCCAAGGGTGGTGGGCTACGAGCAGTACTTC
CASSYSPRVVGYEQYF
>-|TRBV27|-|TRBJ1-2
TGTGCCAGCAGTTTACGACGGCCCCAAGATGGCTACACCTTC
CASSLRRPQDGYTF
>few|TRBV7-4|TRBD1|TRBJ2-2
TGTGCCAGCAGCTTACCGGGACAGGGACTCGGGGAGCTGTTTTTT
CASSLPGQGLGELFF
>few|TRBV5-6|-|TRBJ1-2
TGTGCCAGCAGCTCCACCGTTGGTACTAACTATGGCTACACCTTC
CASSSTVGTNYGYTF
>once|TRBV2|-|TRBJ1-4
TGTGCCAGCAGATTATTCGAAAAACTGTTTTTT
CASRLFEKLFF
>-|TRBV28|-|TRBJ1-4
TGTGCCAGCAGACCAGGTTCCACTAATGAAAAACTGTTTTTT
CASRPGSTNEKLFF
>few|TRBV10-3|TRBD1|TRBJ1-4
TGTGCCATCAGCGGGACAGGGAACCTCAATGAAAAACTGTTTTTT
CAISGTGNLNEKLFF
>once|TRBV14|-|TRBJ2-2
TGTGCCAGCAGCCTTCATGAACCCGGGGAGCTGTTTTTT
CASSLHEPGELFF
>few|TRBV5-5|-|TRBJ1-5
TGTGCCAACAGCTTGGATCGGGGACAAGTCCTCCATCAGCCCCAGCATTTT
CANSLDRGQVLHQPQHF
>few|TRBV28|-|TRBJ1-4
TGTGCCAGCGAATCGGAGGGTGAAAAACTGTTTTTT
CASESEGEKLFF
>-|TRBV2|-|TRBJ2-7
TGTGCCAGCAGACAACGCTCAGGGAATTACGAGCAGTACTTC
CASRQRSGNYEQYF
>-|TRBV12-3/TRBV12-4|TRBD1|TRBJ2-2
TGTGCCAGCAGTTCCAGCCCGGGCAGGGGGACCGGGGAGCTGTTTTTT
CASSSSPGRGTGELFF
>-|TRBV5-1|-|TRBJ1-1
TGCGCCAGCAGCAGAGACCGGGGCGGAGGCAGGTACGAAGCTTTCTTT
CASSRDRGGGRYEAFF
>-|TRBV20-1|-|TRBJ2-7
TGCAGTGCTAGGTCCCTGCCACGGGCCCCTTACGTGGAGTACTTC
CSARSLPRAPYVEYF
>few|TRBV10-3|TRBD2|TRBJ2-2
TGTGCCATCGGCGGGCGGGAGGGCCGGACCGGGGAGCTGTTTTTT
CAIGGREGRTGELFF
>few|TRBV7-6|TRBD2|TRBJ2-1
TGTGCCAGCAGCTTAGGGTCCCCCCGGGGGGGCGGCAATGAGCAGTTCTTC
CASSLGSPRGGGNEQFF